This is a list of T cell receptor beta chains from one sample in a study of blood T cell repertoires in COVID-19. Using immunoSEQ multiplex PCR, the repertoire was profiled, and TCRdb retains in-frame clones only, with some absent. The sample includes approximately 210,000 clones, less than 85% of them seen just once. The sample was peripheral blood. The receptor source for this set is an older woman with active or convalescent COVID-19. Both conserved end residues are trimmed from each CDR3. Fields, in order: J gene, CDR3 length, clone size, V gene, CDR3 protein. Not all rows give a size; the values are once, few, many and, for expanded clones, a class.

>TRBJ2-7|12|NA|TRBV5-8
ASSLGGATYEQY
>TRBJ1-4|13|NA|TRBV7-9
ASSSPGQGLEKLF
>TRBJ1-6|12|NA|TRBV6-5
ASSYAREIGPLH
>TRBJ1-1|12|NA|TRBV9
ASSSPSPNTEAF
>TRBJ2-3|12|NA|TRBV5-1
ASSDGGPLDTQY
>TRBJ2-3|16|NA|TRBV7-2
ASSTGTSGGAGTDTQY
>TRBJ2-1|15|few|TRBV7-6
ASSLKTTRELYNEQF
>TRBJ1-4|12|NA|TRBV2
ASSDGRGNEKLF
>TRBJ2-1|13|once|TRBV2
ASSGTSGSYNEQF
>TRBJ2-1|11|NA|TRBV6-2/TRBV6-3
ASSFDRGWGQF
>TRBJ2-7|9|NA|TRBV29-1
STKTAYEQY
>TRBJ1-1|11|NA|TRBV7-2
ASRRLMNTEAF
>TRBJ2-1|13|NA|TRBV3-1/TRBV3-2
ASSRFGGGYNEQF
>TRBJ2-7|10|NA|TRBV2
ASSGQGGEQY
>TRBJ1-5|13|NA|TRBV28
ASSIGQGFDQPQH
>TRBJ2-5|15|NA|TRBV27
ASSLLPGGAGQETQY
>TRBJ1-3|11|once|TRBV7-2
ASSSSRGNTIY
>TRBJ2-2|12|NA|TRBV5-1
ASKILAQTGELF
>TRBJ2-7|12|NA|TRBV5-1
ASNGQGTTYEQY
>TRBJ1-5|14|NA|TRBV3-1/TRBV3-2
ASSQWAGTDNQPQH
>TRBJ1-1|10|NA|TRBV11-3
ASSSEGGTAF
>TRBJ1-4|14|NA|TRBV18
ASSPFSGGNNEKLF
>TRBJ2-7|13|few|TRBV11-3
ASSLDESRSYEQY
>TRBJ2-1|16|NA|TRBV5-4
ASSSGTSSISIVSEQF
>TRBJ1-2|9|NA|TRBV19
ASSIGGGYT
>TRBJ2-7|12|NA|TRBV30
AWTTGQGTHEQY
>TRBJ1-2|14|NA|TRBV28
ASSFEGALYNYGYT
>TRBJ2-2|13|NA|TRBV9
ASSAQGLGTGELF
>TRBJ2-3|12|once|TRBV4-2
ASSPLEVTDTQY
>TRBJ2-2|14|NA|TRBV3-1/TRBV3-2
ASSQDGIAPTGELF
>TRBJ2-5|17|NA|TRBV7-2
ASSLVGRLARSGQETQY
>TRBJ1-1|12|NA|TRBV18
ASSPPAGTPETF
>TRBJ2-5|15|NA|TRBV6-4
ASSDRIRTSGQETQY
>TRBJ1-1|15|once|TRBV21-1
ASSKEGLTGRHTEAF
>TRBJ1-4|10|NA|TRBV2
ASSDRASQLF
>TRBJ1-5|12|NA|TRBV30
AWSTGISNQPQH
>TRBJ2-3|16|NA|TRBV7-3
ASSLMTTSGGEADTQY
>TRBJ1-5|13|NA|TRBV4-1
ASSRTGGAFQPQH
>TRBJ1-1|13|NA|TRBV5-8
ASSLAPSWNTEAF
>TRBJ1-4|11|NA|TRBV19
ASSIVGFEKLF
>TRBJ2-5|10|NA|TRBV12-3/TRBV12-4
ASSLSQETQY
>TRBJ2-5|16|NA|TRBV5-1
ASSLGSSGRFGQETQY
>TRBJ2-1|14|NA|TRBV4-2
ASSQGATSGANEQF
>TRBJ1-4|13|NA|TRBV5-1
ASSLSTGEGEKLF
>TRBJ2-7|11|once|TRBV5-1
ASSFGGRSEQY
>TRBJ1-2|14|few|TRBV14
ASSPSLVAGRYGYT
>TRBJ2-7|13|few|TRBV19
ASSKGRDSSYEQY
>TRBJ2-3|12|NA|TRBV5-4
ASSSTITLSTQY
>TRBJ2-3|13|NA|TRBV10-3
AIRPGLGDTDTQY
>TRBJ1-2|15|NA|TRBV19
ASSPDHRGRRLDGYT
>TRBJ1-4|12|NA|TRBV18
ASQPGQGGEKLF